This record covers a single TCR beta chain. Its antigen specificity is not known. Base qualities were left out, and no much larger clone turns up one base away. These data belong to a study of PD-1 blockade in classical Hodgkin lymphoma (dated by TCRdb to between 2020 and 2021). A note on the overall study: Nivolumab dosing was 3 mg/kg intravenously every 2 weeks, continuing until either disease progression or unacceptable toxicity. The study used TCR beta sequencing and CyTOF to define a peripheral blood immune signature of response to PD-1 blockade in classical Hodgkin lymphoma.

The germline V gene supplies CDR1 SGDLS and CDR2 YYNGEE. At the junction V is shortened by 0 bases and J by 0 bases, with 10 bases in between. From the cysteine up to the phenylalanine, the CDR3 has a length of 17 residues. The kept DNA is CDR3 alone, 51 bases in frame from the first base. The time point label on this specimen signifies: cycle 1 day 1 (C1D1), immediately before nivolumab initiation. Every trial patient had relapsed following autologous stem cell transplantation, and prior brentuximab vedotin exposure was what differed among cohorts A, B and C. The trial cohort was composed of 55 to 65 patients with relapsed/refractory classical Hodgkin lymphoma, for whom complete response, partial response or progressive disease was recorded as best overall response. Trial patients were treated with single-agent nivolumab in the multi-cohort phase II CheckMate 205 trial. Best overall response was determined by an independent review committee according to the 2007 International Working Group response criteria. Trial PBMCs were collected just before the start of nivolumab (C1D1) and during therapy at cycle 2 day 1 and cycle 4 day 1. After peripheral blood was drawn into 8 mL Vacutainer Cell Preparation Tubes, PBMCs were isolated by centrifugation and then cryopreserved.

The Qiagen DNeasy kit was used to extract genomic DNA from unsorted PBMCs and from the negatively selected CD4+ and CD8+ fractions. TCR beta CDR3 regions were subjected to amplification by immunoSEQ multiplex PCR with primers that anneal to V and J segments. A synthetic immune receptor repertoire was used to minimize amplification bias, and any remaining bias was removed computationally after sequencing. The source study handled its data this way. Custom Python scripts were used to quantify repertoire diversity as the Shannon entropy index. Unsorted, CD4+ and CD8+ repertoires were examined separately, except in combined analyses, for which CD4+ and CD8+ sequences were merged in silico. Clonal expansion was defined as at least a 2-fold frequency increase after treatment relative to C1D1, with a pseudocount of 0.5 for undetected baseline clones. Clones with 0 or 1 copy at C1D1 were defined as singleton clones, while clones with 2 or more copies were defined as non-singleton clones. Clones expanded in unsorted samples were assigned a CD4+, CD8+ or unknown annotation through matching of protein sequences in sorted samples from the same patient. Diversity changes from C1D1 to C4D1 were tested in paired samples using Wilcoxon tests. As stored in TCRdb, this immuneACCESS dataset retains in-frame rearrangements with V and J assigned. A fraction of the clones does not appear; measured against another copy, unresolved V genes explain less than half of the discrepancy, and the remainder lacks a known reason. V and J calls and clone size follow that table, whereas D and trimming were derived from the DNA. Recorded for this sample are 45,000 to 55,000 clones; about 85% of them occurred a single time. The ten largest make up 16% of the sample.

What the work shows at the level of the full study, not this receptor alone: By C4D1, a significant rise was seen in CD4+ TCR diversity but not in CD8+ TCR diversity (p=0.0027 vs p=0.16), and the rise was most apparent among complete responders (p=0.02). Lower diversity was seen in patients whose nivolumab began less than 1 year after ASCT, and these patients were left out of later analyses so that immune reconstitution would not confound the results. Trial patients achieving complete response had baseline diversity similar to newly diagnosed patients, whereas partial responders and progressors had significantly lower diversity. Baseline TCR diversity was reported to be lower in newly diagnosed patients than in healthy donors and to be lower still in relapsed/refractory patients. The study was restricted to a single clinical trial cohort, and the causes of repertoire differences, possibly disease activity or prior therapy, were left undefined.

The clonotype originates from a human donor with classical Hodgkin lymphoma. Specimen: peripheral blood mononuclear cells (PBMCs), collected at baseline. Recombination linked TRBV9 to TRBJ1-6; the D gene is perhaps TRBD1, from 6 matching bases. The CDR3 protein is CASSVDGGASYNSPLHF. The bases are TGTGCCAGCAGCGTAGATGGGGGGGCCTCCTATAATTCACCCCTCCACTTT.